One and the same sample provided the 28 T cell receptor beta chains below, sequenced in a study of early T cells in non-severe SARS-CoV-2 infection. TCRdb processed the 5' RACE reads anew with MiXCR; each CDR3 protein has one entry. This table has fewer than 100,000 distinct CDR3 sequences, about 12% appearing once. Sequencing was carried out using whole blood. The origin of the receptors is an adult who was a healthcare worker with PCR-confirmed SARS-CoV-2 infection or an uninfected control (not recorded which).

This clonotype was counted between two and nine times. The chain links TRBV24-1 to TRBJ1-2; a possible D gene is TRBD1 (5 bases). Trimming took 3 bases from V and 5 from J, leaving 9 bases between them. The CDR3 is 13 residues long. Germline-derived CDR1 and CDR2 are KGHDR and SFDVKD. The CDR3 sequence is CATSDPGSYGYTF. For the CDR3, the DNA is TGTGCCACCAGTGATCCAGGGAGTTATGGCTACACCTTC.

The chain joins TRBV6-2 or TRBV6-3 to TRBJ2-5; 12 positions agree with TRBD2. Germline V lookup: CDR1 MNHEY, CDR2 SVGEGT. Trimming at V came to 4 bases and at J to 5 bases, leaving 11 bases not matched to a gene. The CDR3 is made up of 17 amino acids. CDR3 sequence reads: CASSFKLAGGVAETQYF. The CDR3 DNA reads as TGTGCCAGCAGTTTCAAACTAGCGGGAGGAGTTGCGGAGACCCAGTACTTC.

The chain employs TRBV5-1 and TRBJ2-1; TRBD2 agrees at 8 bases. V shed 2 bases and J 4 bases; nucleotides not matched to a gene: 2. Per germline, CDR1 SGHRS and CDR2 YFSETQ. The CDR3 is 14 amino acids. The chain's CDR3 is CASSFSSGYNEQFF. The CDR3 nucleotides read TGCGCCAGCAGCTTTTCTAGCGGGTACAATGAGCAGTTCTTC.

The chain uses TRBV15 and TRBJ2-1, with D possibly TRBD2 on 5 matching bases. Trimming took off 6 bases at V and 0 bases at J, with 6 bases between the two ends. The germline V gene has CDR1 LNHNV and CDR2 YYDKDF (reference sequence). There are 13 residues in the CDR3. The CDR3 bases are TGTGCCACCAGAGGAGGCTCCTACAATGAGCAGTTCTTC. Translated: CATRGGSYNEQFF.

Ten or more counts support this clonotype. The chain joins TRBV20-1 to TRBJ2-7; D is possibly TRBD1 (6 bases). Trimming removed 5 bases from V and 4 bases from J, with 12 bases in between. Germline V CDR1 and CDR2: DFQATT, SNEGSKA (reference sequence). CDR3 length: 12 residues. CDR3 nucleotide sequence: TGCAGTGCTCGGGACAAGAGATACGAGCAGTACTTC. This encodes CSARDKRYEQYF.

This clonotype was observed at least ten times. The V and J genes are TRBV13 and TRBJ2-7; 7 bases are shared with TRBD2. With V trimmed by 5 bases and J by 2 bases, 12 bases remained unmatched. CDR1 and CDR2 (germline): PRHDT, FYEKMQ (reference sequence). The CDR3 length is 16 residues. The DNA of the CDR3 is TGTGCCAGCAGCAGCCTCACGGCTAGCGGACCCTACGAGCAGTACTTC. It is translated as CASSSLTASGPYEQYF.

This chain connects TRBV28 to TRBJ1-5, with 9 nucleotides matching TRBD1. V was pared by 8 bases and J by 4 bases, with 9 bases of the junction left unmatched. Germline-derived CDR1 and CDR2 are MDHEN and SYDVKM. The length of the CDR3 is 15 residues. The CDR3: CASLGGQGPNQPQHF. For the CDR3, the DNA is TGTGCCAGCTTAGGGGGACAGGGACCAAATCAGCCCCAGCATTTT.

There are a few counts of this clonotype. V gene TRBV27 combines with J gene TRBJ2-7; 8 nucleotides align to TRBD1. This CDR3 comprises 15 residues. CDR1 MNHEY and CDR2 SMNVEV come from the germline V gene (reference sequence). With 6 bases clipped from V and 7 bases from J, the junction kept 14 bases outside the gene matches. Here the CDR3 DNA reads TGTGCCAGCAGCCTATACTCGGACAGGGCGGGGGAGCAGTACTTC. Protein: CASSLYSDRAGEQYF.

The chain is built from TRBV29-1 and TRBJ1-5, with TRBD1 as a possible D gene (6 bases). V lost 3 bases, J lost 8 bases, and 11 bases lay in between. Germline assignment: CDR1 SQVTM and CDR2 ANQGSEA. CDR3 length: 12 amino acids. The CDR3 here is CSVESPGEPQHF. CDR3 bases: TGCAGCGTTGAGTCCCCAGGGGAGCCCCAGCATTTT.

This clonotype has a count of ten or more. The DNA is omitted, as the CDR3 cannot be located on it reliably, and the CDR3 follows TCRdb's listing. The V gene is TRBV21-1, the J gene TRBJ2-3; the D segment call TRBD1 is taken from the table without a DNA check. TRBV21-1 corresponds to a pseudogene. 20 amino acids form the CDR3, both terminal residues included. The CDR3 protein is CASSYDVGQGARRSTDTQYF.

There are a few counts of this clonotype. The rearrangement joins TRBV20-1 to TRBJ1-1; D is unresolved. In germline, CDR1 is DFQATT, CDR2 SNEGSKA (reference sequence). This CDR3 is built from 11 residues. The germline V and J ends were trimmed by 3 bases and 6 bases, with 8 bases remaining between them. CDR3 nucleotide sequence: TGCAGTGCTAGTCTTTTCCCTGAAGCTTTCTTT. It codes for CSASLFPEAFF.

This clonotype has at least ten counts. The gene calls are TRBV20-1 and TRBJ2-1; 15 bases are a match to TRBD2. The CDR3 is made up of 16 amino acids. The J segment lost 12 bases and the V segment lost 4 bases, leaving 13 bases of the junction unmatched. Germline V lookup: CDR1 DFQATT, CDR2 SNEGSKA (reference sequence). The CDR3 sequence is CSATDPRTSGRARQFF. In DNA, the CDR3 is TGCAGTGCTACAGACCCTCGGACTAGCGGGAGGGCCAGGCAGTTCTTC.

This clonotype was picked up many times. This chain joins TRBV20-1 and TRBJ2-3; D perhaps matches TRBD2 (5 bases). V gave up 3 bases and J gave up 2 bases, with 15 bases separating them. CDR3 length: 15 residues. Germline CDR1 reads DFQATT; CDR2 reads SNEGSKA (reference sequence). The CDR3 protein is CSASPAERVTDTQYF. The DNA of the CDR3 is TGCAGTGCTAGCCCAGCGGAGAGGGTCACAGATACGCAGTATTTT.

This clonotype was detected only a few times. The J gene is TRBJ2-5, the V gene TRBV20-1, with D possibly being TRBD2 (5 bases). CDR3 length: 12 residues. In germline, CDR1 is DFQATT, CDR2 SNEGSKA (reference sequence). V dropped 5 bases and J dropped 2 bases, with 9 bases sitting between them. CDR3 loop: CSADGMQETQYF. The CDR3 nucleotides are TGCAGTGCTGACGGGATGCAAGAGACCCAGTACTTC.

CDR3 loop: CASSLDGRYGYTF. In DNA form, the CDR3 reads TGTGCCAGCAGCTTAGACGGGCGCTATGGCTACACCTTC. The rearrangement links TRBV9 to TRBJ1-2; D gene uncertain. Germline CDR1 SGDLS, CDR2 YYNGEE. V lost 4 bases and J 4 bases, leaving 11 bases between the germline ends. The CDR3 length is 13 residues.

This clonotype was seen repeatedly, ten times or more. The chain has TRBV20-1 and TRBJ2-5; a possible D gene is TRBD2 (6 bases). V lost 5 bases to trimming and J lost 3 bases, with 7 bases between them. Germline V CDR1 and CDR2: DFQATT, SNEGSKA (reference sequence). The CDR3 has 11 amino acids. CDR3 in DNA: TGCAGTGCTGGAGGGGAAGAGACCCAGTACTTC. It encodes CSAGGEETQYF.

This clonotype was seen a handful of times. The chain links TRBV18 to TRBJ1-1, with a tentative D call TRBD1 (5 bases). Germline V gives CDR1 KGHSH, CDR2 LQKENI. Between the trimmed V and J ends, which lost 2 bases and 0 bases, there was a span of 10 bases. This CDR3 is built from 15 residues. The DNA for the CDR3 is TGTGCCAGCTCACCATCGATGGGGGTGAACACTGAAGCTTTCTTT. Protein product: CASSPSMGVNTEAFF. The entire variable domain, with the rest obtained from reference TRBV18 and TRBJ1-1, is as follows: NAGVMQNPRHLVRRRGQEARLRCSPMKGHSHVYWYRQLPEEGLKFMVYLQKENIIDESGMPKERFSAEFPKEGPSILRIQQVVRGDSAAYFCASSPSMGVNTEAFFGQGTRLTVV.

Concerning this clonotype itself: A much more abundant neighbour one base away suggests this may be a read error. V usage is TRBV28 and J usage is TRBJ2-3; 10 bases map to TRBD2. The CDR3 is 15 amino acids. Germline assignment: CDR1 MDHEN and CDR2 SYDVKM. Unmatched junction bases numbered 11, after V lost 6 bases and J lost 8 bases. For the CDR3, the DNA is TGTGCCAGCAGCCTAGCGGGAGTGTTGAGAGCTACGCAGTATTTT. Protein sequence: CASSLAGVLRATQYF.

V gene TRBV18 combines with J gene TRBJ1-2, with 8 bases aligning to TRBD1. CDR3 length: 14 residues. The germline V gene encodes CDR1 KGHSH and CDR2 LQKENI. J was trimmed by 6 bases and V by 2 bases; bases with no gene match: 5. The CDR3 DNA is TGTGCCAGCTCACCATCACAGGGGGAGGATGGCTACACCTTC. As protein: CASSPSQGEDGYTF.

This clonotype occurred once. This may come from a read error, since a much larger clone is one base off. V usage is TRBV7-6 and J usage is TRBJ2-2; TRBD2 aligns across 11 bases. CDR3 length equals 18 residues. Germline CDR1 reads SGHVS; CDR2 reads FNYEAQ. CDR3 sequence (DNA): TGTGTCAGCAGCCCAAGACTAGCGGGGATCGCGAACACCGGGGAGCTGTTTTTT. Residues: CVSSPRLAGIANTGELFF.

This CDR3 reads CSARSGGETQYF. CDR3 DNA: TGCAGCGCCCGTAGCGGGGGAGAGACCCAGTACTTC. The rearrangement joins TRBV29-1 to TRBJ2-5, with 9 bases identical to TRBD2. Trimming took 7 bases from V and 4 from J; bases not matched to a gene: 4. The germline V gene encodes CDR1 SQVTM and CDR2 ANQGSEA. The CDR3 is 12 residues long.

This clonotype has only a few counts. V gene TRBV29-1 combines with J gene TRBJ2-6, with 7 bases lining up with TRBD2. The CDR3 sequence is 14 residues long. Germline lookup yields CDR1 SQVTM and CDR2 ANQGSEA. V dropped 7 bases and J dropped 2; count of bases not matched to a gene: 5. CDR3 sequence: CSAEGGAGANVLTF. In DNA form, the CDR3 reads TGCAGCGCGGAGGGAGGGGCTGGGGCCAACGTCCTGACTTTC.

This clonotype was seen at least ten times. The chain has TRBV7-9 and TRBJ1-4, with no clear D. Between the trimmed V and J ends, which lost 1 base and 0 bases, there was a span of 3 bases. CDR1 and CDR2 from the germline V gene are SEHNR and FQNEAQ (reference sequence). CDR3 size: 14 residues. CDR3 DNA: TGTGCCAGCAGCTTAGAGGCAACTAATGAAAAACTGTTTTTT. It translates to CASSLEATNEKLFF.

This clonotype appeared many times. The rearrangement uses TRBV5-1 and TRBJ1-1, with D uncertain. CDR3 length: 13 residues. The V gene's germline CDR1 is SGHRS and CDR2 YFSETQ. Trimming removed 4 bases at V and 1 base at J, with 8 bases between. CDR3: CASSEQPNTEAFF. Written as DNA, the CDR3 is TGCGCCAGCAGCGAACAACCGAACACTGAAGCTTTCTTT.

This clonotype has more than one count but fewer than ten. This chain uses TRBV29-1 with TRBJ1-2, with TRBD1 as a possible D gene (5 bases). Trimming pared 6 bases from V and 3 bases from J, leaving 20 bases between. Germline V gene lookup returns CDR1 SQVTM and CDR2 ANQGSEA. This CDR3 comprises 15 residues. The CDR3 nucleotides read TGCAGCGTGGAACCTCAGTTGGGACCATACTATGGCTACACCTTC. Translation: CSVEPQLGPYYGYTF.

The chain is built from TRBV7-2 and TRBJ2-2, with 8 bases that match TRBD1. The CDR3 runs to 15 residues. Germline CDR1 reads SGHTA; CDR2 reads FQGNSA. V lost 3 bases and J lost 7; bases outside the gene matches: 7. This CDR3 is CASSLQGAMGGELFF. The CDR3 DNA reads TGTGCCAGCAGCTTGCAGGGGGCGATGGGCGGGGAGCTGTTTTTT.

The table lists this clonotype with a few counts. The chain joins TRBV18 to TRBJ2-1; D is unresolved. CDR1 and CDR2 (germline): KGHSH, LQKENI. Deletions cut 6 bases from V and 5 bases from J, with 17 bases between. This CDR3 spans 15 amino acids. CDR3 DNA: TGTGCCAGCTCCCCGAGGTCGGTATGGAACAATGAGCAGTTCTTC. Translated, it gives CASSPRSVWNNEQFF.

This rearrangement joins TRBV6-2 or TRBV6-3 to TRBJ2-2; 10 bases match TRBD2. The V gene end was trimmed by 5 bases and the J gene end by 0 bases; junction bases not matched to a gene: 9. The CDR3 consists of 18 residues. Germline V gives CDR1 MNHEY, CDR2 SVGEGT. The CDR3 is CASSPGLAEDSNTGELFF. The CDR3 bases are TGTGCCAGCAGTCCCGGACTAGCGGAAGATTCGAACACCGGGGAGCTGTTTTTT.